The T cell receptor beta chain under discussion was sequenced for a study of blood T cell repertoires in COVID-19. The overall study: Specimens from acute and convalescent COVID-19 originated in the United States, Italy and Spain.

The study recruited people aged 18 to 89 years across under 25 US areas. The repertoire was sequenced with immunoSEQ multiplex PCR; TCRdb's copy has only in-frame clones and lacks some. This table has about 400,000 clones, around 90% appearing once. Trimming cost V 5 bases and J 7 bases; bases outside gene matches: 6. The CDR3 is made up of 13 amino acids. The germline CDR1 and CDR2 sequences are SGHVS and FNYEAQ. This TCR came from a woman aged 18-30 years with acute COVID-19. V gene TRBV7-6 combines with J gene TRBJ2-5; 8 bases match TRBD1. What was sequenced was PBMCs or T cells enriched from blood (not recorded which). CDR3 amino acids: CASSTGGSATQYF. The CDR3 DNA follows: TGTGCCAGCAGCACAGGGGGATCCGCGACCCAGTACTTC. Looking up the rest from reference TRBV7-6 and TRBJ2-5 gives the full variable domain: GAGVSQSPRYKVTKRGQDVALRCDPISGHVSLYWYRQALGQGPEFLTYFNYEAQQDKSGLPNDRFSAERPEGSISTLTIQRTEQRDSAMYRCASSTGGSATQYFGPGTRLLVL.